Listed here are 21 T cell receptor beta chains from one sample, sequenced in a study of cytomegalovirus exposure and HLA in healthy donors. 13 Jbeta primers and 60 Vbeta primers were used for the PCR. Method: immunoSEQ multiplex PCR; TCRdb's copy keeps in-frame clones and lacks some. The sample lists 150,000 to 200,000 clones, roughly 80% seen once, with 4.9% in the top ten. Sequencing input: PBMCs. These receptors were collected from a woman aged 18-30 years in good health and CMV-seropositive.

J is TRBJ1-1 and V is TRBV28; 8 bases fit TRBD1. V lost 3 bases and J lost 1; bases outside the gene matches: 7. From germline, CDR1 is MDHEN and CDR2 SYDVKM. This CDR3 region has 16 residues. CDR3: CASSFSPGTGNTEAFF. The CDR3 bases are TGTGCCAGCAGTTTCTCGCCCGGGACAGGGAACACTGAAGCTTTCTTT.

The chain couples TRBV6-4 to TRBJ2-1, with D perhaps matching TRBD1 (6 bases). Germline CDR1 and CDR2: MRHNA and SNTAGT. CDR3 length: 14 amino acids. Trimming took off 4 bases at V and 6 bases at J, with 13 bases between the two ends. Here the CDR3 DNA reads TGTGCCAGCAGTGTAACCGGGACAAGCAATGAGCAGTTCTTC. Its protein product is CASSVTGTSNEQFF.

This clone has a single count. Mismatch with germline at one junction end may stem from a read error. The chain links TRBV11-2 to TRBJ2-6; no definite D call. CDR1 is SGHAT and CDR2 is FQNNGV in the germline V gene. CDR3 length: 14 residues. The CDR3 sequence: CASSVDAGANVLTF. The CDR3 DNA is TGTGCCAGCAGCGTAGACGCTGGGGCCAACGTCCTGACTTTC. Drawing the rest from reference TRBV11-2 and TRBJ2-6, the complete variable domain is EAGVAQSPRYKIIEKRQSVAFWCNPISGHATLYWYQQILGQGPKLLIQFQNNGVVDDSQLPKDRFSAERLKGVDSTLKIQPAKLEDSAVYLCASSVDAGANVLTFGAGSRLTVL.

The chain recombines TRBV7-2 with TRBJ1-1; D is unclear. Per germline, CDR1 SGHTA and CDR2 FQGNSA. The V and J ends lost 5 bases and 4 bases respectively, with 11 bases between them. This CDR3 has 13 amino acids. In DNA, the CDR3 is TGTGCCAGCAGCCCCCGGCGGGGCACTGAAGCTTTCTTT. Its protein is CASSPRRGTEAFF. Drawing the rest from reference TRBV7-2 and TRBJ1-1, the complete variable domain is GAGVSQSPSNKVTEKGKDVELRCDPISGHTALYWYRQSLGQGLEFLIYFQGNSAPDKSGLPSDRFSAERTGGSVSTLTIQRTQQEDSAVYLCASSPRRGTEAFFGQGTRLTVV.

V is TRBV30 and J is TRBJ1-1; no reliable D call. The CDR3 is made up of 14 amino acids. Germline loops: CDR1 GTSNPN, CDR2 SVGIG (reference sequence). Trimming took off 3 bases at V and 0 bases at J, with 11 bases between the two ends. The chain's CDR3 is CAWSAERLNTEAFF. CDR3 sequence (DNA): TGTGCCTGGAGCGCCGAGAGGTTGAACACTGAAGCTTTCTTT.

The CDR3 DNA sequence: TGTGCCAGCAGCTACATGGGTAGCGGGGGGGAGCAGTACTTC. It is translated as CASSYMGSGGEQYF. The gene calls are TRBV7-9 and TRBJ2-7; 10 nucleotides line up with TRBD2. The CDR3 has 14 residues. Germline V gene data show CDR1 as SEHNR and CDR2 as FQNEAQ (reference sequence). Trimming took 4 bases from V and 7 from J; bases not matched to a gene: 7.

The gene calls are TRBV28 and TRBJ1-2; 12 nucleotides align to TRBD1. The CDR3 is 16 amino acids. Looked up from germline, CDR1 is MDHEN and CDR2 is SYDVKM. After removal of 11 bases from V and 8 bases from J, the junction contained 18 bases not matched to a gene. The DNA for the CDR3 is TGTGCCGTAAGACCCCAAGGGGGACAGGGGGCTGAGGGCTACACCTTC. Encoded protein: CAVRPQGGQGAEGYTF.

The chain couples TRBV6-5 to TRBJ1-6; 10 bases match TRBD1. The CDR3 totals 13 residues. CDR1 and CDR2 from the germline V gene are MNHEY and SVGAGI. Trimming at V came to 5 bases and at J to 13 bases, leaving 5 bases not matched to a gene. For the CDR3, the DNA is TGTGCCAGCAGTGAAGGGACAGGGGCGCCCCTCCACTTT. This encodes CASSEGTGAPLHF.

The sample holds one count of this clone. V gene TRBV28 combines with J gene TRBJ2-7; 8 bases agree with TRBD1. J was trimmed by 5 bases and V by 2 bases; bases with no gene match: 5. Per the germline V gene, CDR1 is MDHEN and CDR2 is SYDVKM. This CDR3 spans 14 amino acids. The CDR3 nucleotides are TGTGCCAGCAGTTTAACAGGGGGGTTCGACGAGCAGTACTTC. Translating it yields CASSLTGGFDEQYF.

The rearrangement uses TRBV9 and TRBJ2-7; 8 bases agree with TRBD1. This CDR3 region has 15 residues. Germline V CDR1 and CDR2: SGDLS, YYNGEE. Trimming at V came to 0 bases and at J to 3 bases, leaving 5 bases not matched to a gene. The CDR3 here is CASSVGSGQGYEQYF. The CDR3 DNA reads TGTGCCAGCAGCGTAGGGTCCGGACAGGGCTACGAGCAGTACTTC.

On this clone itself: Other DNA sequences in the same sample also yield this CDR3. This chain uses TRBV4-3 with TRBJ2-7; D call uncertain. Germline values: CDR1 LGHNA, CDR2 YSLEER. V dropped 1 base and J dropped 0 bases, with 7 bases sitting between them. CDR3 size: 14 residues. The CDR3 nucleotides are TGCGCCAGCAGCCAAGGTCCAGGCTCCTACGAGCAGTACTTC. This translates into CASSQGPGSYEQYF.

The chain has TRBV5-8 and TRBJ1-2, with D perhaps TRBD1 (5 bases). The germline V and J ends were trimmed by 4 bases and 5 bases, with 15 bases remaining between them. The CDR3 is 14 residues long. Germline values: CDR1 SGHTS, CDR2 YDEGEE. The CDR3 here is CASSVSGTPYGYTF. DNA of the CDR3: TGTGCCAGCAGCGTATCCGGGACTCCTTATGGCTACACCTTC.

The J gene is TRBJ1-1, the V gene TRBV5-6, with D unresolved. There are 13 residues in the CDR3. In germline, CDR1 is SGHDT, CDR2 YYEEEE. Trimming took off 2 bases at V and 0 bases at J, with 5 bases between the two ends. This chain's CDR3 is CASSFYMNTEAFF. CDR3 coding DNA: TGTGCCAGCAGCTTTTACATGAACACTGAAGCTTTCTTT.

The chain recombines TRBV5-5 with TRBJ2-7; TRBD2 aligns across 9 bases. CDR3 length: 15 amino acids. V lost 0 bases and J lost 2; bases outside the gene matches: 3. Germline lookup yields CDR1 SGHKS and CDR2 YYEKEE (reference sequence). In DNA form, the CDR3 reads TGTGCCAGCAGCTTGGGACTAGCGGAACCCTACGAGCAGTACTTC. Translation gives CASSLGLAEPYEQYF. The full variable domain, rest sourced from reference TRBV5-5 and TRBJ2-7, is DAGVTQSPTHLIKTRGQQVTLRCSPISGHKSVSWYQQVLGQGPQFIFQYYEKEERGRGNFPDRFSARQFPNYSSELNVNALLLGDSALYLCASSLGLAEPYEQYFGPGTRLTVT.

This chain links TRBV9 with TRBJ2-1, with TRBD2 identical over 9 bases. V lost 4 bases to trimming and J lost 6 bases; unmatched junction nucleotides: 11. Germline V gene data show CDR1 as SGDLS and CDR2 as YYNGEE. The CDR3 is made up of 16 amino acids. The CDR3 protein is CASSPPWASGVNEQFF. CDR3 nucleotide sequence: TGTGCCAGCAGCCCACCTTGGGCTAGCGGGGTCAATGAGCAGTTCTTC.

The chain links TRBV29-1 to TRBJ1-1, with D unresolved. Trimming cost V 5 bases and J 0 bases, with 13 bases left between them. This CDR3 has 14 amino acids. Germline V lookup: CDR1 SQVTM, CDR2 ANQGSEA. The CDR3 loop reads CSVSGALMNTEAFF. In DNA form, the CDR3 reads TGCAGCGTTTCGGGTGCGCTAATGAACACTGAAGCTTTCTTT.

The chain employs TRBV5-1 and TRBJ2-1, with TRBD1 identical over 7 bases. Germline V gene lookup returns CDR1 SGHRS and CDR2 YFSETQ. The CDR3 has 15 amino acids. J gave up 2 bases and V 4 bases, and 6 bases lay outside the gene matches. The CDR3 nucleotides are TGCGCCAGCAGCAAGGGGGCGCAGGCCTACAATGAGCAGTTCTTC. Protein sequence: CASSKGAQAYNEQFF.

In its sample, this clone was seen a few times. The J gene is TRBJ2-7, the V gene TRBV25-1; TRBD2 agrees at 13 bases. The CDR3 loop spans 15 amino acids. V dropped 8 bases and J dropped 2; count of bases not matched to a gene: 6. The V gene's germline CDR1 is MGHDK and CDR2 SYGVNS. CDR3 sequence: CASGGLAGNAYEQYF. In DNA form, the CDR3 reads TGTGCCAGCGGGGGACTAGCGGGGAACGCCTACGAGCAGTACTTC.

The chain uses TRBV14 and TRBJ1-2; D might be TRBD1 (6 bases). Germline CDR1 is SGHDN and CDR2 is FVKESK. V lost 0 bases to trimming and J lost 8 bases, with 19 bases between them. The length of the CDR3 is 16 residues. CDR3 bases: TGTGCCAGCAGCCAAGATTGGGGGCCTACTCCTATAGGCTACACCTTC. Translating it yields CASSQDWGPTPIGYTF.

The chain joins TRBV5-6 to TRBJ1-4; 9 nucleotides match TRBD1. The V gene end was trimmed by 4 bases and the J gene end by 5 bases; junction bases not matched to a gene: 6. The CDR3 loop spans 15 amino acids. Germline lookup yields CDR1 SGHDT and CDR2 YYEEEE. In DNA form, the CDR3 reads TGTGCCAGCAGCGATACCGGGACAGGGAATGAAAAACTGTTTTTT. It is translated as CASSDTGTGNEKLFF.

The V gene is TRBV11-2, the J gene TRBJ2-3; no definite D call. Trimming removed 2 bases at V and 3 bases at J, with 12 bases between. Looked up from germline, CDR1 is SGHAT and CDR2 is FQNNGV. The CDR3 length is 15 residues. CDR3 nucleotide sequence: TGTGCCAGCAGCTTACAACTTTTTAATACAGATACGCAGTATTTT. Translation gives CASSLQLFNTDTQYF.